This TCR beta chain was identified during a study of blood T cells in healthy people across ages. Sample-barcoded 5' priming and a J-beta primer mix drove a second PCR of 7 to 11 cycles. TCRdb used MiXCR to reprocess the 5' RACE reads, holding one entry per CDR3 protein. The sample consists of roughly 930,000 distinct CDR3 sequences, roughly 43% of them appearing once. As to this clonotype: Its cognate antigen is unknown.

The authors extracted at least 6 micrograms of total RNA per sample. The CDR3 is 14 residues long. The germline CDR1 and CDR2 sequences are ENHRY and SYGVKD. After removal of 4 bases from V and 6 bases from J, the junction contained 4 bases not matched to a gene. General study points: As naive T cell percentage varied, TCR beta diversity correlated strongly with it. Older individuals had lower TCR beta diversity per million T cells (the decline was roughly linear).

This clonotype was sampled from a man in his thirties or forties in good health. The sequenced sample consisted of blood. V usage is TRBV10-3 and J usage is TRBJ1-5; TRBD1 matches at 9 bases. CDR3 nucleotides: TGTGCCATCAGTGGGGACAGGGAGGGTCAGCCCCAGCATTTT. It codes for CAISGDREGQPQHF.